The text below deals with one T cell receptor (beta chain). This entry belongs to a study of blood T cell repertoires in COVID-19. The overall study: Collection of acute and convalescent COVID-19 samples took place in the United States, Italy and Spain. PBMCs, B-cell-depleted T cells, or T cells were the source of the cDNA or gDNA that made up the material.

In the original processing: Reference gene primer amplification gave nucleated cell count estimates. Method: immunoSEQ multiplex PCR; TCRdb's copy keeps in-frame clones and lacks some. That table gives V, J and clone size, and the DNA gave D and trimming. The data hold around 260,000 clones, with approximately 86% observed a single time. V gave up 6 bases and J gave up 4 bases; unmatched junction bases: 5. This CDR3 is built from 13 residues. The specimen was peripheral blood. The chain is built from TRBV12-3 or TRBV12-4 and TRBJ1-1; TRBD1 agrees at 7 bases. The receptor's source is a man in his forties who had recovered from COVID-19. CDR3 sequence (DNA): TGTGCCAGCAGACGGGACAGATTCACTGAAGCTTTCTTT. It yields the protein CASRRDRFTEAFF.